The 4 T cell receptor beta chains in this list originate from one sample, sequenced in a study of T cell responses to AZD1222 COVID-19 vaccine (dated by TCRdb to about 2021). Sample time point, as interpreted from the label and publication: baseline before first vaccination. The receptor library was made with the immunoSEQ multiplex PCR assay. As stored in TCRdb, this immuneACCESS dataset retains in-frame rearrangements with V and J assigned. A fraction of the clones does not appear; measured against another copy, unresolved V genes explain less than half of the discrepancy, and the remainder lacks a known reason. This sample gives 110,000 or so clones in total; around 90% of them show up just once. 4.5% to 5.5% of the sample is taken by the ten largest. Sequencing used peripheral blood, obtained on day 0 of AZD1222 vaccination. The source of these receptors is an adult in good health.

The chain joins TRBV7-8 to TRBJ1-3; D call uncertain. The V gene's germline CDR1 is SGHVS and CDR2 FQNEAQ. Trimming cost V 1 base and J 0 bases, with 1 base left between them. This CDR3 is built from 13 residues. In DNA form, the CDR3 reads TGTGCCAGCAGCTTAGGCTCTGGAAACACCATATATTTT. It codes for CASSLGSGNTIYF.

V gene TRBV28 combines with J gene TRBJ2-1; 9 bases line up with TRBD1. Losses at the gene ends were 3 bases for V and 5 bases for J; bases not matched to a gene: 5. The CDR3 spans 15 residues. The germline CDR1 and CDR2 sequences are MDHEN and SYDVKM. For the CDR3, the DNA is TGTGCCAGCAGTTTGTTCGACAGGGGGAACAATGAGCAGTTCTTC. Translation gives CASSLFDRGNNEQFF. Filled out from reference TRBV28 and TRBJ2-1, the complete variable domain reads DVKVTQSSRYLVKRTGEKVFLECVQDMDHENMFWYRQDPGLGLRLIYFSYDVKMKEKGDIPEGYSVSREKKERFSLILESASTNQTSMYLCASSLFDRGNNEQFFGPGTRLTVL.

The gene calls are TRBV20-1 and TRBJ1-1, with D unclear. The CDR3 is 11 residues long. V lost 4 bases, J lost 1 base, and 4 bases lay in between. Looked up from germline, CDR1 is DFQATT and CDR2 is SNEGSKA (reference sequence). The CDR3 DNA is TGCAGTGCTATGCCGAACACTGAAGCTTTCTTT. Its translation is CSAMPNTEAFF.

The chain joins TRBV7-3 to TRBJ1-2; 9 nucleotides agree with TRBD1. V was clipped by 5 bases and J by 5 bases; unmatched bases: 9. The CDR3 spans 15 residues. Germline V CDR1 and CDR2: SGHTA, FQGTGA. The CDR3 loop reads CASSPTGGQGYGYTF. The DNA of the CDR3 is TGTGCCAGCAGCCCAACAGGGGGCCAGGGGTATGGCTACACCTTC.